The 32 T cell receptor beta chains given below trace back to one sample, sequenced in a study of blood T cell repertoires in COVID-19. TCRdb's table, derived via immunoSEQ multiplex PCR, lists solely in-frame clones and lacks some. The data hold some 250,000 clones, with 81% observed a single time. The sequenced sample consisted of peripheral blood. The receptors derive from a woman of 80 years or more with acute or convalescent COVID-19.

The chain joins TRBV6-4 to TRBJ2-1; 10 bases align to TRBD2. V was pared by 10 bases and J by 9 bases, with 12 bases of the junction left unmatched. Germline values: CDR1 MRHNA, CDR2 SNTAGT. The CDR3 loop spans 14 amino acids. The CDR3 DNA reads TGTGCCACCGTGGGCCTAGCGGGAGTCGGTGAGCAGTTCTTC. The encoded protein is CATVGLAGVGEQFF.

The chain is built from TRBV3-1 (or the pseudogene TRBV3-2) and TRBJ2-1; 8 bases fit TRBD2. Germline V CDR1 and CDR2: LGHDT, YNNKEL (reference sequence). The CDR3 runs to 15 residues. V lost 4 bases to trimming and J lost 5 bases; unmatched junction nucleotides: 7. CDR3 bases: TGTGCCAGCAGCCCCTGGACTAGCACAGACAATGAGCAGTTCTTC. Its protein is CASSPWTSTDNEQFF.

The chain is built from TRBV5-1 and TRBJ2-7; TRBD1 is a possible D gene (6 bases). The V end lost 2 bases, the J end lost 2 bases, and 14 bases lay between the germline ends. The germline V gene encodes CDR1 SGHRS and CDR2 YFSETQ. The length of the CDR3 is 15 residues. The CDR3 loop reads CASSLAGAPPYEQYF. The CDR3 region has the DNA TGCGCCAGCAGCTTAGCAGGGGCCCCCCCCTACGAGCAGTACTTC. Full variable domain (missing parts from reference TRBV5-1 and TRBJ2-7): KAGVTQTPRYLIKTRGQQVTLSCSPISGHRSVSWYQQTPGQGLQFLFEYFSETQRNKGNFPGRFSGRQFSNSRSEMNVSTLELGDSALYLCASSLAGAPPYEQYFGPGTRLTVT.

The V call is TRBV5-4, the J call TRBJ2-7; tentative D call: TRBD1 (5 bases). The CDR3 runs 15 residues. Trimming stripped 4 bases from V and 2 bases from J, with 16 bases between. The V gene's germline CDR1 is SGHNT and CDR2 YYREEE (reference sequence). The DNA for the CDR3 is TGTGCCAGCAGCGTAATGGGGCTAGGCACCTACGAGCAGTACTTC. It yields the protein CASSVMGLGTYEQYF.

V and J are TRBV24-1 and TRBJ2-3; TRBD2 is a possible D gene (6 bases). Germline V lookup: CDR1 KGHDR, CDR2 SFDVKD. Trimming stripped 7 bases from V and 0 bases from J, with 13 bases between. The CDR3 covers 15 residues. CDR3 nucleotide sequence: TGTGCCACCAGCCAGGCGGGGTCCAGCACAGATACGCAGTATTTT. Its translation is CATSQAGSSTDTQYF.

CDR3 sequence (DNA): TGTGCCAGCAGTTACTGGGGGGGCCACGAGCAGTACTTC. This translates into CASSYWGGHEQYF. V usage is TRBV6-5 and J usage is TRBJ2-7, with D maybe TRBD2 (7 bases). Trimming left V 1 base short and J 5 bases short, with 9 bases between. Germline CDR1 reads MNHEY; CDR2 reads SVGAGI. This CDR3 is 13 amino acids long.

This clone was seen just once. The V and J genes are TRBV7-2 and TRBJ1-1, with TRBD1 as a possible D gene (5 bases). CDR1 is SGHTA and CDR2 is FQGNSA in the germline V gene. This CDR3 is built from 15 residues. V gave up 6 bases and J gave up 2 bases, with 16 bases separating them. The CDR3 protein is CASSLQAGGNTEAFF. The CDR3 DNA is TGTGCCAGCAGTCTACAGGCGGGGGGAAACACTGAAGCTTTCTTT.

This chain connects TRBV7-3 to TRBJ2-3, with 7 bases fitting TRBD1. V trimming: 1 base; J trimming: 2 bases; junction bases outside the gene matches: 3. This CDR3 comprises 15 residues. Germline CDR1 and CDR2: SGHTA and FQGTGA. CDR3 sequence reads: CASSLRGQSTDTQYF. In nucleotides, the CDR3 is TGTGCCAGCAGCTTAAGGGGACAGTCCACAGATACGCAGTATTTT.

The rearrangement joins TRBV5-1 to TRBJ1-1; the match to TRBD1 covers 9 bases. The germline V gene encodes CDR1 SGHRS and CDR2 YFSETQ. Trimming took 4 bases from V and 8 from J; bases not matched to a gene: 9. The CDR3 is made up of 14 amino acids. DNA of the CDR3: TGCGCCAGCAGCACACAGGGGGCGCGAGAGGAAGCTTTCTTT. Amino acid sequence: CASSTQGAREEAFF.

The chain combines TRBV27 with TRBJ2-1; 10 nucleotides agree with TRBD2. The germline V gene has CDR1 MNHEY and CDR2 SMNVEV (reference sequence). CDR3 length equals 15 residues. With 4 bases clipped from V and 3 bases from J, the junction kept 3 bases outside the gene matches. The CDR3 sequence is CASSWTSGNYNEQFF. DNA for the CDR3: TGTGCCAGCAGTTGGACTAGCGGCAACTACAATGAGCAGTTCTTC.

The chain recombines TRBV7-8 with TRBJ2-7, with a tentative D call TRBD2 (5 bases). The CDR3 length is 17 residues. Trimming took 1 base from V and 6 from J, leaving 22 bases between them. Germline CDR1 SGHVS, CDR2 FQNEAQ. The CDR3, as DNA: TGTGCCAGCAGCTTAGGCGGGTGGCGGGCAAGGCCTGGCGAGCAGTACTTC. Its translation: CASSLGGWRARPGEQYF.

The chain carries TRBV2 and TRBJ2-1; 10 bases map to TRBD2. Germline-derived CDR1 and CDR2 are SNHLY and FYNNEI. The J segment lost 8 bases and the V segment lost 6 bases, leaving 10 bases of the junction unmatched. The CDR3 has 15 amino acids. Here the CDR3 DNA reads TGTGCCAGCAGAGCGCCGGGACTAGCGAAAGATGAGCAGTTCTTC. Protein: CASRAPGLAKDEQFF.

The chain recombines TRBV15 with TRBJ1-4, with 8 bases lining up with TRBD1. Per the germline V gene, CDR1 is LNHNV and CDR2 is YYDKDF (reference sequence). Trimming cost V 5 bases and J 3 bases; bases outside gene matches: 2. The CDR3 covers 14 residues. This CDR3 reads CATSQDRANEKLFF. The CDR3 DNA reads TGTGCCACCAGCCAGGACAGGGCTAATGAAAAACTGTTTTTT. Combining the CDR3 with reference TRBV15 and TRBJ1-4 gives the whole variable domain DAMVIQNPRYQVTQFGKPVTLSCSQTLNHNVMYWYQQKSSQAPKLLFHYYDKDFNNEADTPDNFQSRRPNTSFCFLDIRSPGLGDTAMYLCATSQDRANEKLFFGSGTQLSVL.

This rearrangement joins TRBV19 to TRBJ1-5; maybe TRBD1 (6 bases). The CDR3 spans 15 residues. The V gene's germline CDR1 is LNHDA and CDR2 SQIVND (reference sequence). The V end lost 3 bases, the J end lost 1 base, and 10 bases lay between the germline ends. The CDR3 here is CASSISRGSNQPQHF. DNA for the CDR3: TGTGCCAGTAGTATCTCCAGGGGCAGCAATCAGCCCCAGCATTTT.

This clone appeared a single time. The rearrangement joins TRBV23-1 to TRBJ2-7; D perhaps matches TRBD1 (5 bases). TRBV23-1 is an ORF, with its function uncertain. Trimming removed 0 bases from V and 3 bases from J, with 12 bases in between. The CDR3 runs to 15 residues. The CDR3 region has the DNA TGCGCCAGCAGTCAATCGTTCAGGGTTGACTACGAGCAGTACTTC. Amino acid sequence: CASSQSFRVDYEQYF.

This clone appeared a few times. V usage is TRBV24-1 and J usage is TRBJ1-1, with D uncertain. Germline V gene sequence: CDR1 KGHDR, CDR2 SFDVKD. V was shortened by 9 bases and J by 0 bases, with 10 bases between the two germline ends. CDR3 length: 13 residues. Here the CDR3 reads CATRRGMNTEAFF. CDR3 coding DNA: TGTGCCACCCGTAGAGGGATGAACACTGAAGCTTTCTTT.

This clone was picked up a small number of times. The chain carries TRBV2 and TRBJ1-4; D ambiguous. Trimming took off 2 bases at V and 4 bases at J, with 8 bases between the two ends. The CDR3 totals 14 residues. Germline CDR1 reads SNHLY; CDR2 reads FYNNEI. The CDR3 loop is CASSELGINEKLFF. The CDR3, as DNA: TGTGCCAGCAGTGAACTCGGGATTAATGAAAAACTGTTTTTT.

This clone was picked up a small number of times. This chain uses TRBV27 with TRBJ2-7; the match to TRBD2 covers 8 bases. The CDR3 covers 13 residues. The germline CDR1 and CDR2 sequences are MNHEY and SMNVEV (reference sequence). V lost 10 bases and J lost 5; bases outside the gene matches: 10. The CDR3 nucleotides are TGTGCCACCCCGCGGGGGGCCGGCGACGAGCAGTACTTC. Its translation: CATPRGAGDEQYF.

The chain couples TRBV23-1 to TRBJ1-2; unclear D gene. TRBV23-1 is known as an ORF, though its function is uncertain. The CDR3 has 15 residues. Between the trimmed V and J ends, which lost 4 bases and 4 bases, there was a span of 16 bases. The CDR3 nucleotides are TGCGCCAGCAGTCTGGGCAGGCGTCTTTGCTATGGCTACACCTTC. This translates into CASSLGRRLCYGYTF.

This clone is a singleton in its sample. V usage is TRBV19 and J usage is TRBJ1-5; 7 nucleotides match TRBD1. Germline-derived CDR1 and CDR2 are LNHDA and SQIVND (reference sequence). Trimming took 3 bases from V and 3 from J; bases not matched to a gene: 2. This CDR3 comprises 14 residues. The CDR3 is CASSMGQFNQPQHF. The CDR3 bases are TGTGCCAGTAGTATGGGACAGTTCAATCAGCCCCAGCATTTT.

The chain is built from TRBV18 and TRBJ1-2; no clear D gene. Trimming removed 3 bases from V and 6 bases from J, with 8 bases in between. Per germline, CDR1 KGHSH and CDR2 LQKENI. This CDR3 is built from 12 residues. CDR3 bases: TGTGCCAGCTCACCCTTACAAAATGGCTACACCTTC. Its protein is CASSPLQNGYTF.

This clone appeared once. CDR3 in amino acids: CSVGQGTDTQYF. Here the CDR3 DNA reads TGCAGCGTTGGGCAGGGCACAGATACGCAGTATTTT. The chain recombines TRBV29-1 with TRBJ2-3, with unresolved D. V was trimmed by 4 bases and J by 1 base, leaving 6 bases between them. The CDR3 consists of 12 residues. The germline CDR1 and CDR2 sequences are SQVTM and ANQGSEA.

The chain has TRBV5-4 and TRBJ2-5, with D possibly matching TRBD2 (5 bases). Trimming removed 5 bases at V and 4 bases at J, with 12 bases between. The CDR3 is 13 residues long. The germline V gene encodes CDR1 SGHNT and CDR2 YYREEE (reference sequence). CDR3: CASRHPEGETQYF. DNA for the CDR3: TGTGCCAGCAGGCACCCCGAGGGAGAGACCCAGTACTTC.

The J gene is TRBJ2-1, the V gene TRBV5-1; a weak D match, TRBD2 (6 bases). V was pared by 0 bases and J by 2 bases, with 12 bases between. Germline V gives CDR1 SGHRS, CDR2 YFSETQ. The CDR3 is 16 residues long. CDR3 residues: CASSLEAGRPYNEQFF. The CDR3 region has the DNA TGCGCCAGCAGCTTGGAGGCGGGGCGCCCCTACAATGAGCAGTTCTTC. Based on the CDR3 plus reference TRBV5-1 and TRBJ2-1, the full variable domain is KAGVTQTPRYLIKTRGQQVTLSCSPISGHRSVSWYQQTPGQGLQFLFEYFSETQRNKGNFPGRFSGRQFSNSRSEMNVSTLELGDSALYLCASSLEAGRPYNEQFFGPGTRLTVL.

This CDR3 reads CASSSGRVVGSGGSETQYF. DNA for the CDR3: TGCGCCAGCAGCTCCGGACGGGTGGTGGGGAGCGGGGGGTCGGAGACCCAGTACTTC. The genes are TRBV5-1 and TRBJ2-5, with 9 nucleotides matching TRBD2. Trimming removed 3 bases from V and 5 bases from J; junction bases left unmatched: 20. The CDR3 is made up of 19 amino acids. Germline CDR1 reads SGHRS; CDR2 reads YFSETQ.

The chain links TRBV5-1 to TRBJ1-4, with 9 bases that match TRBD1. Per the germline V gene, CDR1 is SGHRS and CDR2 is YFSETQ. V shed 4 bases and J 5 bases; nucleotides not matched to a gene: 3. This CDR3 has 14 residues. DNA of the CDR3: TGCGCCAGCAGCACCGGGACAGGGAATGAAAAACTGTTTTTT. Protein: CASSTGTGNEKLFF. The variable domain in full, with the rest retrieved from reference TRBV5-1 and TRBJ1-4, is KAGVTQTPRYLIKTRGQQVTLSCSPISGHRSVSWYQQTPGQGLQFLFEYFSETQRNKGNFPGRFSGRQFSNSRSEMNVSTLELGDSALYLCASSTGTGNEKLFFGSGTQLSVL.

The rearrangement uses TRBV27 and TRBJ2-7, with 8 nucleotides matching TRBD1. Germline CDR1 and CDR2: MNHEY and SMNVEV (reference sequence). The CDR3 has 15 residues. V lost 5 bases to trimming and J lost 6 bases; unmatched junction nucleotides: 12. CDR3 sequence reads: CASSTLTGAWGEQYF. DNA for the CDR3: TGTGCCAGCAGTACCCTGACAGGGGCGTGGGGCGAGCAGTACTTC.

With respect to this clone: The sample contains more than one DNA sequence encoding this CDR3. The chain joins TRBV6-5 to TRBJ1-2; 8 bases are shared with TRBD1. The V gene's germline CDR1 is MNHEY and CDR2 SVGAGI. The CDR3 has 15 residues. The V segment lost 0 bases and the J segment 2 bases; nucleotides outside the gene matches: 2. The CDR3 loop is CASSYSGQANYGYTF. The CDR3 DNA is TGTGCCAGCAGTTACTCGGGACAGGCAAACTATGGCTACACCTTC.

This clone appeared a few times. The chain links TRBV7-9 to TRBJ1-4; a possible D gene is TRBD1 (5 bases). Germline-derived CDR1 and CDR2 are SEHNR and FQNEAQ (reference sequence). V lost 2 bases to trimming and J lost 8 bases, with 21 bases between them. The length of the CDR3 is 17 residues. The CDR3 loop reads CASSLPRRSQVLEKLFF. The CDR3 bases are TGTGCCAGCAGCTTACCCCGTCGGTCACAGGTGCTAGAAAAACTGTTTTTT.

The gene calls are TRBV19 and TRBJ1-4, with 12 bases aligning to TRBD1. V was clipped by 6 bases and J by 6 bases; unmatched bases: 11. CDR1 and CDR2 from the germline V gene are LNHDA and SQIVND (reference sequence). The CDR3 runs 17 residues. CDR3 bases: TGTGCCAGTAGGCCGGGACAGGGGGCGAATTGGCATGAAAAACTGTTTTTT. Its protein is CASRPGQGANWHEKLFF.

The chain carries TRBV6-4 and TRBJ2-2; D call uncertain. Trimming shortened V by 4 bases and J by 0 bases, and 3 bases separated the two germline ends. This CDR3 contains 13 residues. Germline V lookup: CDR1 MRHNA, CDR2 SNTAGT. The CDR3 sequence: CASSATNTGELFF. CDR3 coding DNA: TGTGCCAGCAGTGCCACGAACACCGGGGAGCTGTTTTTT.

The chain is built from TRBV7-3 and TRBJ1-4, with TRBD1 as a possible D gene (6 bases). Trimming took 3 bases from V and 5 from J, leaving 13 bases between them. CDR1 is SGHTA, CDR2 FQGTGA, per germline. The CDR3 is 15 residues long. In DNA form, the CDR3 reads TGTGCCAGCAGCTTTACAGGGCCTCCAAATGAAAAACTGTTTTTT. It translates to CASSFTGPPNEKLFF.